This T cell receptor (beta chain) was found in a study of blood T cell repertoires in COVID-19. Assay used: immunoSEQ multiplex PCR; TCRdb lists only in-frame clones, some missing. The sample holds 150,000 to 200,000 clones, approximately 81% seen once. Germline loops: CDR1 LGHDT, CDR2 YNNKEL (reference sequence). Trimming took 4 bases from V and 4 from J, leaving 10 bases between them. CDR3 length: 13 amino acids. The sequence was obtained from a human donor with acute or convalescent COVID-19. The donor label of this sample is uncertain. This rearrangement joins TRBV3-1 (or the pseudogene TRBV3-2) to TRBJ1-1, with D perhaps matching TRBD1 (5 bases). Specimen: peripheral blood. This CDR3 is CASSPLGVTEAFF. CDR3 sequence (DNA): TGTGCCAGCAGCCCCCTAGGGGTCACTGAAGCTTTCTTT.